This T cell receptor beta chain was identified during a study of control samples from healthy donors and cancer patients. Trimming left V 0 bases short and J 8 bases short, with 8 bases between. The CDR3 spans 13 residues. Germline values: CDR1 LNHNV, CDR2 YYDKDF (reference sequence). The assay was immunoSEQ multiplex PCR, and TCRdb's table has in-frame clones only and misses some. The sample has under 150,000 clones; around 90% are singletons. This receptor was taken from a man aged 30-40 years in good health. Sequencing was done on a sample of blood. This sequence joins TRBV15 and TRBJ2-4; tentatively, D is TRBD2 (5 bases). The DNA of the CDR3 is TGTGCCACCAGCAGAGACCCCGGGGACATTCAGTACTTC. It codes for CATSRDPGDIQYF.